The 22 T cell receptor beta chains below come from one sample, sequenced in a study of blood T cell repertoires in COVID-19. Assay used: immunoSEQ multiplex PCR; TCRdb lists only in-frame clones, some missing. This sample has hundreds of thousands of clones, with roughly 90% found just once. Sequencing was carried out using peripheral blood. These receptor sequences come from a woman in her 70s with COVID-19, enrolled during active disease.

About this clone itself: Other DNA sequences in this specimen translate into the identical CDR3. This chain connects TRBV18 to TRBJ1-1; the match to TRBD1 covers 8 bases. After removal of 6 bases from V and 4 bases from J, the junction contained 4 bases not matched to a gene. Germline CDR1 KGHSH, CDR2 LQKENI. The CDR3 spans 13 residues. CDR3 protein: CASSQTGGTEAFF. CDR3 nucleotides: TGTGCCAGCTCTCAAACAGGGGGCACTGAAGCTTTCTTT.

The sample holds a few counts of this clone. The chain joins TRBV29-1 to TRBJ2-7; 12 nucleotides line up with TRBD2. The J segment lost 0 bases and the V segment lost 6 bases, leaving 6 bases of the junction unmatched. Germline CDR1 reads SQVTM; CDR2 reads ANQGSEA. The CDR3 is made up of 15 amino acids. CDR3: CSVILAGGSSYEQYF. The DNA of the CDR3 is TGCAGCGTAATACTAGCGGGGGGTTCCTCCTACGAGCAGTACTTC.

V and J are TRBV2 and TRBJ1-4, with 9 nucleotides matching TRBD1. V shed 3 bases, J shed 2 bases, and the junction held 4 bases outside the gene matches. CDR1 and CDR2 from the germline V gene are SNHLY and FYNNEI. This CDR3 spans 16 amino acids. CDR3: CASSEYRGPTNEKLFF. CDR3 nucleotides: TGTGCCAGCAGTGAGTACAGGGGGCCGACTAATGAAAAACTGTTTTTT. Full variable domain (missing parts from reference TRBV2 and TRBJ1-4): EPEVTQTPSHQVTQMGQEVILRCVPISNHLYFYWYRQILGQKVEFLVSFYNNEISEKSEIFDDQFSVERPDGSNFTLKIRSTKLEDSAMYFCASSEYRGPTNEKLFFGSGTQLSVL.

This chain connects TRBV7-9 to TRBJ2-2; D is possibly TRBD1 (6 bases). CDR1 is SEHNR and CDR2 is FQNEAQ in the germline V gene (reference sequence). Trimming took off 5 bases at V and 2 bases at J, with 18 bases between the two ends. The CDR3 covers 17 residues. The CDR3 is CASSPPSGTPNTGELFF. As DNA, the CDR3 is TGTGCCAGCAGCCCCCCCTCCGGGACACCTAACACCGGGGAGCTGTTTTTT.

This rearrangement joins TRBV11-3 to TRBJ2-7; D unresolved. This CDR3 contains 12 residues. Trimming cost V 5 bases and J 7 bases, with 12 bases left between them. From germline, CDR1 is SGHNT and CDR2 YENEEA. CDR3 nucleotide sequence: TGTGCCAGCAGCAACTACGGAAATGAGCAGTACTTC. It specifies CASSNYGNEQYF.

This clone was recorded only once. The chain is built from TRBV7-2 and TRBJ1-2; TRBD1 matches 10 bases. The CDR3 extends over 15 amino acids. The germline CDR1 and CDR2 sequences are SGHTA and FQGNSA. With 1 base clipped from V and 6 bases from J, the junction kept 5 bases outside the gene matches. For the CDR3, the DNA is TGTGCCAGCAGCTTAGGTTTGGGGACAGGGGATGGCTACACCTTC. Translating it yields CASSLGLGTGDGYTF.

The chain combines TRBV10-3 with TRBJ1-2, with TRBD1 matching 7 bases. Germline lookup yields CDR1 ENHRY and CDR2 SYGVKD. The junction had 5 bases not matched to a gene; V was cut back by 7 bases and J by 0 bases. The CDR3 runs 14 residues. In DNA, the CDR3 is TGTGCCATCAAAGGGGGCCCTACTAACTATGGCTACACCTTC. It is translated as CAIKGGPTNYGYTF.

V usage is TRBV27 and J usage is TRBJ1-5, with 7 bases lining up with TRBD1. This CDR3 has 17 residues. V shed 0 bases and J 6 bases; nucleotides not matched to a gene: 11. The germline V gene has CDR1 MNHEY and CDR2 SMNVEV (reference sequence). CDR3 residues: CASSLSYPDRMGQPQHF. The CDR3 nucleotides are TGTGCCAGCAGTTTATCGTACCCGGACAGGATGGGTCAGCCCCAGCATTTT.

The chain recombines TRBV13 with TRBJ2-1; TRBD2 aligns across 14 bases. The V and J ends lost 5 bases and 2 bases, in that order; junction bases with no gene match: 5. The CDR3 sequence is 17 residues long. The germline V gene has CDR1 PRHDT and CDR2 FYEKMQ (reference sequence). The CDR3 nucleotides are TGTGCCAGCAGCACGTGGACTAGCGGGGGGCCCTACAATGAGCAGTTCTTC. This codes for CASSTWTSGGPYNEQFF.

The chain links TRBV24-1 to TRBJ1-6; tentative D call: TRBD1 (5 bases). V was shortened by 1 base and J by 5 bases, with 5 bases between the two germline ends. The CDR3 is made up of 14 amino acids. CDR1 and CDR2 from the germline V gene are KGHDR and SFDVKD. The CDR3 nucleotides are TGTGCCACCAGTGATTTCAGGGATAATTCACCCCTCCACTTT. It yields the protein CATSDFRDNSPLHF.

This chain uses TRBV30 with TRBJ1-3; perhaps TRBD1 as D (5 bases). Trimming took 0 bases from V and 4 from J, leaving 13 bases between them. The length of the CDR3 is 15 residues. Germline V CDR1 and CDR2: GTSNPN, SVGIG (reference sequence). CDR3 residues: CAWSVQRQGGNTIYF. DNA for the CDR3: TGTGCCTGGAGTGTACAACGCCAGGGAGGAAACACCATATATTTT. The full variable domain, completed using reference TRBV30 and TRBJ1-3, is SQTIHQWPATLVQPVGSPLSLECTVEGTSNPNLYWYRQAAGRGLQLLFYSVGIGQISSEVPQNLSASRPQDRQFILSSKKLLLSDSGFYLCAWSVQRQGGNTIYFGEGSWLTVV.

The chain carries TRBV3-1 (or the pseudogene TRBV3-2) and TRBJ2-1, with a tentative D call TRBD2 (7 bases). Between the trimmed V and J ends, which lost 2 bases and 9 bases, there was a span of 11 bases. Per the germline V gene, CDR1 is LGHDT and CDR2 is YNNKEL (reference sequence). The CDR3 sequence is 13 residues long. CDR3 in amino acids: CASSQRGAGEQFF. The CDR3 nucleotides read TGTGCCAGCAGCCAACGGGGGGCCGGTGAGCAGTTCTTC.

The chain couples TRBV29-1 to TRBJ1-3; unclear D gene. From germline, CDR1 is SQVTM and CDR2 ANQGSEA. V was shortened by 3 bases and J by 3 bases, with 9 bases between the two germline ends. CDR3 size: 13 residues. Here the CDR3 DNA reads TGCAGCGTTGAGGCCCAGAATGGAAACACCATATATTTT. Protein: CSVEAQNGNTIYF.

CDR3 bases: TGTGCCAGCAGTGCCCTCCTTCCTAGCAATCAGCCCCAGCATTTT. Amino acids: CASSALLPSNQPQHF. The chain employs TRBV2 and TRBJ1-5; D gene ambiguous. Trimming pared 4 bases from V and 0 bases from J, leaving 10 bases between. Germline CDR1 is SNHLY and CDR2 is FYNNEI. The length of the CDR3 is 15 residues.

The V gene is TRBV4-3, the J gene TRBJ1-3, with D tentatively TRBD1 (5 bases). The CDR3 is 14 residues long. Trimming took off 0 bases at V and 5 bases at J, with 8 bases between the two ends. Germline V CDR1 and CDR2: LGHNA, YSLEER. The CDR3 here is CASSQEDTRNTIYF. The CDR3 DNA sequence: TGCGCCAGCAGCCAAGAGGACACTCGAAACACCATATATTTT.

The rearrangement links TRBV5-6 to TRBJ2-1; TRBD1 is a possible D gene (7 bases). Looked up from germline, CDR1 is SGHDT and CDR2 is YYEEEE. V was shortened by 1 base and J by 4 bases, with 12 bases between the two germline ends. The CDR3 has 15 residues. In nucleotides, the CDR3 is TGTGCCAGCAGCTTGAGGGACAGCGGGTACAATGAGCAGTTCTTC. This translates into CASSLRDSGYNEQFF.

The chain joins TRBV28 to TRBJ1-1; no clear D. CDR3 length: 14 residues. V gave up 3 bases and J gave up 4 bases, with 12 bases separating them. Per germline, CDR1 MDHEN and CDR2 SYDVKM. The CDR3 loop is CASSFRGLITEAFF. The DNA for the CDR3 is TGTGCCAGCAGTTTTCGAGGGTTGATCACTGAAGCTTTCTTT.

This rearrangement joins TRBV29-1 to TRBJ2-2; 11 bases map to TRBD1. Germline CDR1 is SQVTM and CDR2 is ANQGSEA. The V and J ends lost 4 bases and 6 bases, in that order; junction bases with no gene match: 1. This CDR3 spans 13 amino acids. CDR3 nucleotide sequence: TGCAGCGTTGGGACAGGGGGCTCCGGGGAGCTGTTTTTT. Protein: CSVGTGGSGELFF.

This clone has more than one count but fewer than ten. V gene TRBV28 combines with J gene TRBJ1-6, with 8 bases fitting TRBD1. Germline CDR1 is MDHEN and CDR2 is SYDVKM. This CDR3 is built from 14 residues. Losses at the gene ends were 6 bases for V and 9 bases for J; bases not matched to a gene: 7. DNA for the CDR3: TGTGCCAGCAGCCTAAGACAGGGGAGTTCACCCCTCCACTTT. Protein sequence: CASSLRQGSSPLHF.

The chain links TRBV2 to TRBJ1-4; 8 bases map to TRBD1. Germline V CDR1 and CDR2: SNHLY, FYNNEI. The CDR3 has 12 amino acids. After removal of 7 bases from V and 6 bases from J, the junction contained 1 base not matched to a gene. This CDR3 is CASMDRDEKLFF. CDR3 nucleotide sequence: TGTGCCAGCATGGACAGGGATGAAAAACTGTTTTTT.

The rearrangement uses TRBV24-1 and TRBJ1-3; D gene unclear. CDR1 is KGHDR, CDR2 SFDVKD, per germline. CDR3 length: 15 amino acids. Trimming pared 4 bases from V and 4 bases from J, leaving 13 bases between. CDR3 amino acids: CATSDPLRAGNTIYF. The DNA of the CDR3 is TGTGCCACCAGTGACCCATTGAGGGCGGGAAACACCATATATTTT.

V is TRBV28 and J is TRBJ2-1; 7 bases match TRBD2. Germline V CDR1 and CDR2: MDHEN, SYDVKM. V lost 3 bases and J lost 7; bases outside the gene matches: 12. CDR3 length: 16 residues. For the CDR3, the DNA is TGTGCCAGCAGTTTGTATATGGGACTACAACGTAATGAGCAGTTCTTC. This sequence encodes CASSLYMGLQRNEQFF.